What follows is one T cell receptor beta chain and its context. The same CDR3 also results from other DNA sequences found in this sample. The data are from a study of blood T cell repertoires in COVID-19. Background on the study: COVID-19 samples collected from the United States, Italy and Spain covered acute and convalescent phases. Sources were T cells, B-cell-depleted T cells, or PBMCs; the material itself was cDNA or gDNA.

Cohort placement rested on clinical history that participants reported themselves. As handled by the study authors: Amplified reference gene primers provided the basis for estimating nucleated cell counts. Assay used: immunoSEQ multiplex PCR; TCRdb lists only in-frame clones, some missing. That table furnishes V, J and clone size, whereas the DNA furnished D and trimming. This sample yields about 240,000 clones, of which approximately 83% are seen a single time; less than 4% belongs to the top ten. Trimming stripped 0 bases from V and 4 bases from J, with 9 bases between. Germline-derived CDR1 and CDR2 are LGHDT and YNNKEL (reference sequence). CDR3 length: 14 amino acids.

The sequence came from a woman between 40 and 50 years old with acute COVID-19. Sequenced: PBMCs or T cells enriched from blood (not recorded which). The chain uses TRBV3-1 (or the pseudogene TRBV3-2) and TRBJ1-2; D unclear. CDR3 sequence: CASSQDLQSYGYTF. The CDR3 bases are TGTGCCAGCAGCCAAGATCTACAGTCCTATGGCTACACCTTC.